This T cell receptor (beta chain) was identified during a study of blood T cell repertoires in COVID-19. The wider study: From T cells, B-cell-depleted T cells, or PBMCs came the material, which was cDNA or gDNA.

As originally analysed: Amplification from reference gene primers served as the basis for estimated nucleated cell counts. The assay was immunoSEQ multiplex PCR, and TCRdb's table has in-frame clones only and misses some. For V, J and clone size, that table is used; D and trimming come from the DNA. Here the sample spans 150,000 to 200,000 clones, approximately 80% being singletons. V was clipped by 5 bases and J by 1 base; unmatched bases: 1. The CDR3 covers 13 residues. Germline loops: CDR1 SQVTM, CDR2 ANQGSEA. The TCR originated in a woman aged 80 or over with acute or convalescent COVID-19. This chain joins TRBV29-1 and TRBJ1-5; 8 bases are a match to TRBD1. The sequenced material came from peripheral blood. CDR3 in DNA: TGCAGCGTTAGGACAGGGAGCAATCAGCCCCAGCATTTT. Translation gives CSVRTGSNQPQHF.